This passage covers 30 T cell receptor beta chains from one sample sequenced in a study of blood T cells in healthy people across ages. Sample-barcoded 5' priming and a J-beta primer mix drove a second PCR of roughly 6 to 12 cycles. TCRdb itself ran the 5' RACE reads through MiXCR, one entry per CDR3 protein. The table lists about 1.4 million distinct CDR3 sequences, around 59% of them singletons. The specimen was blood. Receptor source: a man in his late teens or twenties in good health.

The gene calls are TRBV27 and TRBJ2-2; TRBD2 might be the D (6 bases). V was trimmed by 0 bases and J by 6 bases, leaving 14 bases between them. Germline V lookup: CDR1 MNHEY, CDR2 SMNVEV (reference sequence). CDR3 length: 16 amino acids. The CDR3 DNA sequence: TGTGCCAGCAGTTTATCGTGGAGGGATCTCGCCGGGGAGCTGTTTTTT. Translation: CASSLSWRDLAGELFF.

This clonotype has just a few counts. J is TRBJ1-6 and V is TRBV9; 8 bases fit TRBD1. CDR3 length equals 16 residues. Germline V gives CDR1 SGDLS, CDR2 YYNGEE. The trim removed 4 bases at V and 7 bases at J, leaving 10 bases unmatched. The chain's CDR3 is CASSPGQGPGNSPLHF. CDR3 nucleotides: TGTGCCAGCAGCCCAGGACAGGGCCCGGGGAATTCACCCCTCCACTTT.

The genes are TRBV4-1 and TRBJ2-4; the D gene could be TRBD1 or TRBD2 (5 bases each). The tail of the sequence fits TRBJ2-7 better, so the J call may be wrong. The CDR3 totals 13 residues. CDR1 MGHRA and CDR2 YSYEKL come from the germline V gene. CDR3: CASRDLTADEQYF. CDR3 nucleotides: TGCGCCAGCAGGGACCTGACAGCGGACGAGCAGTACTTC.

This chain connects TRBV2 to TRBJ2-4; D is possibly TRBD1 (6 bases). The J call may be mistaken, given a closer DNA end match to TRBJ2-7. This CDR3 spans 14 amino acids. Germline assignment: CDR1 SNHLY and CDR2 FYNNEI. The CDR3 DNA follows: TGTGCCAGCAGTGCTTCCGGGACAATTTACGAGCAGTACTTC. Translation: CASSASGTIYEQYF.

A word on this clonotype: A read error may account for a junction end that differs from germline. The chain links TRBV5-8 to TRBJ2-4; TRBD1 matches at 9 bases. The germline CDR1 and CDR2 sequences are SGHTS and YDEGEE. The CDR3 is 15 residues long. The CDR3 reads CTSSLGQGAKNIQYF. The CDR3 DNA reads TGTACCAGCAGCTTAGGACAGGGGGCCAAAAACATTCAGTACTTC.

In this sample, this clonotype turned up a few times. V and J are TRBV6-6 and TRBJ2-1; D gene ambiguous. The CDR3 contains 14 residues. Germline loops: CDR1 MNHNY, CDR2 SVGAGI (reference sequence). Trimming took 0 bases from V and 7 from J, leaving 10 bases between them. CDR3 sequence reads: CASSYSSWRNEQFF. DNA for the CDR3: TGTGCCAGCAGTTACTCGAGCTGGAGAAATGAGCAGTTCTTC.

The V gene is TRBV29-1, the J gene TRBJ2-7; 8 bases fit TRBD1. Per the germline V gene, CDR1 is SQVTM and CDR2 is ANQGSEA. The CDR3 contains 17 residues. The J segment lost 3 bases and the V segment lost 0 bases, leaving 13 bases of the junction unmatched. The CDR3 reads CSVEDQGIGTGLYEQYF. The CDR3 DNA reads as TGCAGCGTTGAAGATCAGGGTATCGGGACAGGTCTCTACGAGCAGTACTTC.

J is TRBJ2-7 and V is TRBV5-1; D remains ambiguous. Trimming removed 3 bases at V and 3 bases at J, with 13 bases between. CDR1 and CDR2 from the germline V gene are SGHRS and YFSETQ. The CDR3 spans 14 residues. CDR3 sequence (DNA): TGCGCCAGCAGCTCGTCGCCCAGCAACTACGAGCAGTACTTC. Translation: CASSSSPSNYEQYF.

V gene TRBV29-1 combines with J gene TRBJ1-2; D not certain. Trimming pared 4 bases from V and 2 bases from J, leaving 11 bases between. Germline assignment: CDR1 SQVTM and CDR2 ANQGSEA. This CDR3 is built from 13 residues. For the CDR3, the DNA is TGCAGCGTTGCCCGGGGAGCGAACTATGGCTACACCTTC. Translated, it gives CSVARGANYGYTF.

The V and J genes are TRBV7-9 and TRBJ2-3; 12 positions agree with TRBD2. The V and J ends lost 6 bases and 4 bases, in that order; junction bases with no gene match: 8. The CDR3 runs 16 residues. CDR1 and CDR2 (germline): SEHNR, FQNEAQ (reference sequence). The CDR3 loop is CASRSPSGGASDTQYF. The CDR3 bases are TGTGCCAGCAGGAGCCCTAGCGGGGGGGCTTCAGATACGCAGTATTTT.

The chain employs TRBV7-9 and TRBJ1-1, with D hard to call. Germline V gene lookup returns CDR1 SEHNR and CDR2 FQNEAQ (reference sequence). This CDR3 spans 13 amino acids. Trimming stripped 2 bases from V and 1 base from J, with 5 bases between. The DNA of the CDR3 is TGTGCCAGCAGCTTAATGTCGAACACTGAAGCTTTCTTT. Translated: CASSLMSNTEAFF.

The table lists this clonotype with a few counts. V is TRBV9 and J is TRBJ2-1; D is undetermined. Deletions cut 2 bases from V and 5 bases from J, with 8 bases between. Germline values: CDR1 SGDLS, CDR2 YYNGEE. The CDR3 consists of 13 residues. DNA of the CDR3: TGTGCCAGCAGCGTTCGAAACGACAATGAGCAGTTCTTC. Its protein is CASSVRNDNEQFF.

J is TRBJ2-7 and V is TRBV29-1; a possible D gene is TRBD2 (7 bases). The CDR3 loop spans 14 amino acids. The germline gives CDR1 SQVTM, CDR2 ANQGSEA. V was pared by 7 bases and J by 4 bases, with 20 bases between. The CDR3 sequence: CSASPQGGGYEQYF. The CDR3 bases are TGCAGCGCCTCCCCACAGGGAGGGGGTTACGAGCAGTACTTC.

This clonotype showed up just a few times. The chain uses TRBV3-1 and TRBJ2-7; the match to TRBD2 covers 10 bases. This CDR3 spans 17 amino acids. V lost 0 bases, J lost 6 bases, and 11 bases stayed unmatched. CDR1 and CDR2 (germline): LGHDT, YNNKEL (reference sequence). The CDR3 is CASSQDRYKRGGLEQYF. The CDR3 nucleotides read TGTGCCAGCAGCCAAGATCGGTATAAGCGGGGGGGCCTCGAGCAGTACTTC.

This clonotype was recorded only once. This chain connects TRBV2 to TRBJ1-5, with D possibly TRBD1 on 5 matching bases. V was shortened by 7 bases and J by 3 bases, with 13 bases between the two germline ends. Germline lookup yields CDR1 SNHLY and CDR2 FYNNEI. The CDR3 has 14 residues. DNA for the CDR3: TGTGCCAGCACTACCGGGACCTACAATCAGCCCCAGCATTTT. Protein product: CASTTGTYNQPQHF.

The chain carries TRBV12-3 or TRBV12-4 and TRBJ1-1, with D perhaps matching TRBD1 (6 bases). The CDR3 totals 14 residues. V gave up 5 bases and J gave up 3 bases, with 13 bases separating them. CDR3 protein: CASSVQGGDTEAFF. The CDR3, as DNA: TGTGCCAGCAGTGTACAGGGAGGGGACACTGAAGCTTTCTTT.

The genes are TRBV7-9 and TRBJ2-4, with D unresolved. The tail of the sequence fits TRBJ2-7 better, so the J call may be wrong. In germline, CDR1 is SEHNR, CDR2 FQNEAQ (reference sequence). The CDR3 consists of 14 residues. The CDR3 reads CASSLTNRAYEQYF. The CDR3 DNA sequence: TGTGCCAGCAGCTTAACGAACAGAGCCTACGAGCAGTACTTC.

This clonotype showed up just a few times. This sequence joins TRBV9 and TRBJ2-5; 7 positions match TRBD1. The CDR3 has 16 residues. Germline loops: CDR1 SGDLS, CDR2 YYNGEE. Unmatched junction bases numbered 14, after V lost 4 bases and J lost 5 bases. This CDR3 reads CASSPRTGGVWETQYF. CDR3 sequence (DNA): TGTGCCAGCAGCCCGCGGACAGGCGGAGTTTGGGAGACCCAGTACTTC.

The genes are TRBV2 and TRBJ1-2; D call uncertain. Trimming took off 8 bases at V and 6 bases at J, with 13 bases between the two ends. Germline CDR1 and CDR2: SNHLY and FYNNEI. This CDR3 region has 12 residues. CDR3 nucleotides: TGTGCCAGCGTTCGCTTGAGAAATGGCTACACCTTC. The encoded protein is CASVRLRNGYTF. Together with reference TRBV2 and TRBJ1-2, the CDR3 gives the full variable domain: EPEVTQTPSHQVTQMGQEVILRCVPISNHLYFYWYRQILGQKVEFLVSFYNNEISEKSEIFDDQFSVERPDGSNFTLKIRSTKLEDSAMYFCASVRLRNGYTFGSGTRLTVV.

The rearrangement links TRBV6-5 to TRBJ1-2, with D maybe TRBD1 (5 bases). The length of the CDR3 is 13 residues. CDR1 is MNHEY, CDR2 SVGAGI, per germline. Deletions cut 2 bases from V and 5 bases from J, with 9 bases between. The CDR3 spells CASSYDRTYGYTF. CDR3 DNA sequence: TGTGCCAGCAGTTACGACAGAACTTATGGCTACACCTTC.

V gene TRBV7-9 combines with J gene TRBJ2-1, with 10 bases identical to TRBD2. Germline V gives CDR1 SEHNR, CDR2 FQNEAQ (reference sequence). V trimming: 11 bases; J trimming: 0 bases; junction bases outside the gene matches: 10. The CDR3 is 16 residues long. The CDR3 region is CAASGTSVSSYNEQFF. DNA of the CDR3: TGTGCCGCATCCGGGACTAGCGTATCCTCCTACAATGAGCAGTTCTTC.

V and J are TRBV7-2 and TRBJ2-2; no clear D gene. V lost 10 bases and J lost 4, with 13 bases in between. Germline assignment: CDR1 SGHTA and CDR2 FQGNSA. The CDR3 is made up of 13 amino acids. The CDR3 protein is CATRSRTTGELFF. In DNA, the CDR3 is TGTGCCACCAGGTCTAGGACCACCGGGGAGCTGTTTTTT.

This chain joins TRBV6-1 and TRBJ2-1; TRBD2 matches 9 bases. From germline, CDR1 is MNHNS and CDR2 SASEGT. The CDR3 has 15 residues. J lost 6 bases, V lost 2 bases, and 5 bases had no gene match. DNA for the CDR3: TGTGCCAGCAGTGAACTAGCGGGGCGGGCCAATGAGCAGTTCTTC. Residues: CASSELAGRANEQFF.

The CDR3 loop is CASPSGTDYTF. CDR3 bases: TGTGCCAGCCCATCCGGAACAGACTACACCTTC. This chain connects TRBV27 to TRBJ1-2; D uncertain. From germline, CDR1 is MNHEY and CDR2 SMNVEV (reference sequence). V lost 8 bases to trimming and J lost 10 bases, with 14 bases between them. This CDR3 region has 11 residues.

The J gene is TRBJ2-5, the V gene TRBV20-1, with TRBD2 as a possible D gene (5 bases). Trimming took 5 bases from V and 4 from J, leaving 23 bases between them. CDR3 length: 16 amino acids. CDR1 is DFQATT, CDR2 SNEGSKA, per germline (reference sequence). The CDR3 sequence is CSAAGLDRGSAETQYF. CDR3 bases: TGCAGTGCTGCCGGATTAGATCGCGGGTCAGCAGAGACCCAGTACTTC.

This clonotype has only one observation. An end of the junction differs from the germline gene, which may be a read error. CDR3 in amino acids: CTSSQDRGQETQYF. The DNA for the CDR3 is TGCACCAGCAGCCAAGACAGGGGCCAGGAGACCCAGTACTTC. The J gene is TRBJ2-7, the V gene TRBV4-1, with 8 bases identical to TRBD1. The assigned J gene may be wrong: the sequence end matches TRBJ2-5 better. This CDR3 is built from 14 residues. Germline V gene data show CDR1 as MGHRA and CDR2 as YSYEKL.

The rearrangement uses TRBV20-1 and TRBJ1-2; D possibly corresponds to TRBD1 (6 bases). Germline assignment: CDR1 DFQATT and CDR2 SNEGSKA (reference sequence). Trimming cost V 0 bases and J 0 bases, with 11 bases left between them. This CDR3 region has 15 residues. The CDR3 protein is CSARDVGASNYGYTF. The DNA of the CDR3 is TGCAGTGCTAGAGATGTGGGGGCCTCTAACTATGGCTACACCTTC.

The chain recombines TRBV6-4 with TRBJ2-1; D possibly corresponds to TRBD2 (7 bases). V was shortened by 3 bases and J by 13 bases, with 16 bases between the two germline ends. Per germline, CDR1 MRHNA and CDR2 SNTAGT. This CDR3 contains 13 residues. The CDR3 is CASSEGPAGTQFF. CDR3 nucleotides: TGTGCCAGCAGTGAAGGGCCAGCGGGGACACAGTTCTTC.

The rearrangement uses TRBV20-1 and TRBJ2-4; a possible D gene is TRBD2 (5 bases). The V end was cut by 5 bases, the J end by 0 bases, with 8 bases between. CDR1 and CDR2 (germline): DFQATT, SNEGSKA (reference sequence). This CDR3 comprises 13 residues. The chain's CDR3 is CSAGSIAKNIQYF. DNA for the CDR3: TGCAGTGCTGGGAGTATAGCCAAAAACATTCAGTACTTC.

This clonotype was detected only a few times. The chain couples TRBV12-3 or TRBV12-4 to TRBJ1-5; no firm D call. CDR3 size: 13 residues. V lost 5 bases and J lost 4, with 9 bases in between. CDR3 residues: CASSPQVNQPQHF. CDR3 in DNA: TGTGCCAGCAGTCCCCAGGTAAATCAGCCCCAGCATTTT.